One sample yielded the 17 T cell receptor beta chains listed below, sequenced in a study of T cell responses to AZD1222 COVID-19 vaccine (dated by TCRdb to the early 2020s). Interpreted using the paper, the time point label stands for: baseline before first vaccination. The library came from the immunoSEQ multiplex PCR assay. As stored in TCRdb, this immuneACCESS dataset retains in-frame rearrangements with V and J assigned. A fraction of the clones does not appear; measured against another copy, unresolved V genes explain less than half of the discrepancy, and the remainder lacks a known reason. This sample is represented by more than 120,000 clones; around 93% of them were singletons. The ten largest clonotypes hold 4% to 5.5% of the sample. Here the sequenced sample was peripheral blood, taken on day 0 of AZD1222 vaccination. All receptors derive from an adult in good health.

CDR3 DNA sequence: TGTGCCAGCAGCTTAGAGGCCTCCGCCCGGGGTCAGCCCCAGCATTTT. It translates to CASSLEASARGQPQHF. The V call is TRBV7-2, the J call TRBJ1-5; D unresolved. The CDR3 is 16 amino acids. The germline V and J ends were trimmed by 1 base and 6 bases, with 16 bases remaining between them. CDR1 SGHTA and CDR2 FQGNSA come from the germline V gene.

The chain links TRBV27 to TRBJ1-6; D may be TRBD1 (5 bases). Germline V gives CDR1 MNHEY, CDR2 SMNVEV (reference sequence). V lost 6 bases, J lost 11 bases, and 20 bases lay in between. CDR3 length equals 15 residues. The CDR3 region is CASSRDPEGTAPLHF. The CDR3 coding sequence is TGTGCCAGCAGCCGGGACCCGGAGGGTACAGCACCCCTCCACTTT.

The chain combines TRBV7-9 with TRBJ2-3; 11 bases match TRBD2. Trimming at V came to 5 bases and at J to 2 bases, leaving 6 bases not matched to a gene. CDR1 and CDR2 from the germline V gene are SEHNR and FQNEAQ (reference sequence). The CDR3 length is 16 residues. Written as DNA, the CDR3 is TGTGCCAGCAGCCGAGGACTAGCGGGCAACACAGATACGCAGTATTTT. It specifies CASSRGLAGNTDTQYF.

The CDR3 region is CASSTGTSGRVSGELFF. CDR3 sequence (DNA): TGCGCCAGCAGTACTGGGACTAGCGGGAGGGTTTCCGGGGAGCTGTTTTTT. V is TRBV10-1 and J is TRBJ2-2, with 16 nucleotides matching TRBD2. V trimming: 5 bases; J trimming: 6 bases; junction bases outside the gene matches: 6. The germline V gene encodes CDR1 WNHNN and CDR2 SYGVQD (reference sequence). The length of the CDR3 is 17 residues.

The CDR3 is CASSYFPPRTYEQYF. CDR3 nucleotides: TGTGCCAGCAGTTACTTCCCGCCCAGAACCTACGAGCAGTACTTC. This chain links TRBV6-5 with TRBJ2-7; D remains ambiguous. The V gene's germline CDR1 is MNHEY and CDR2 SVGAGI. This CDR3 spans 15 amino acids. Between the trimmed V and J ends, which lost 1 base and 2 bases, there was a span of 12 bases.

This clone occurred a few times. The V gene is TRBV7-2, the J gene TRBJ1-1; the D is unclear. Germline V gene sequence: CDR1 SGHTA, CDR2 FQGNSA. With 3 bases removed from V and 1 base from J, the gap between germline ends came to 9 bases. This CDR3 contains 14 residues. The CDR3 bases are TGTGCCAGCAGCTTCGCTGGGAGGAACACTGAAGCTTTCTTT. Its protein is CASSFAGRNTEAFF.

The CDR3: CASRSVGQNTEAFF. CDR3 coding DNA: TGTGCCAGTAGATCCGTAGGGCAGAACACTGAAGCTTTCTTT. This chain joins TRBV19 and TRBJ1-1; D unclear. V lost 6 bases and J 1 base, leaving 12 bases between the germline ends. There are 14 residues in the CDR3. From germline, CDR1 is LNHDA and CDR2 SQIVND (reference sequence). Full variable domain (missing parts from reference TRBV19 and TRBJ1-1): DGGITQSPKYLFRKEGQNVTLSCEQNLNHDAMYWYRQDPGQGLRLIYYSQIVNDFQKGDIAEGYSVSREKKESFPLTVTSAQKNPTAFYLCASRSVGQNTEAFFGQGTRLTVV.

V is TRBV4-3 and J is TRBJ1-3; D is ambiguous. Trimming left V 1 base short and J 2 bases short, with 9 bases between. The CDR3 runs 15 residues. Germline V gives CDR1 LGHNA, CDR2 YSLEER. DNA for the CDR3: TGCGCCAGCAGCCAAGCACGGCGAACTGGAAACACCATATATTTT. Amino acids: CASSQARRTGNTIYF.

The gene calls are TRBV6-4 and TRBJ1-2; the D gene is possibly TRBD1 (5 bases). Germline V lookup: CDR1 MRHNA, CDR2 SNTAGT. V lost 4 bases, J lost 8 bases, and 11 bases lay in between. The CDR3 length is 12 residues. CDR3 in DNA: TGTGCCAGCAGTGCAGGGTTGGGCGGCTACACCTTC. Amino acids: CASSAGLGGYTF.

The chain carries TRBV6-5 and TRBJ2-7; D is perhaps TRBD1 (5 bases). The CDR3 loop spans 12 amino acids. CDR1 and CDR2 from the germline V gene are MNHEY and SVGAGI. The V end lost 6 bases, the J end lost 6 bases, and 12 bases lay between the germline ends. The CDR3 region has the DNA TGTGCCAGCAGCAGACGTCAGGGCGAGCAGTACTTC. This codes for CASSRRQGEQYF.

V gene TRBV27 combines with J gene TRBJ1-1; D remains unclear. CDR1 and CDR2 from the germline V gene are MNHEY and SMNVEV (reference sequence). The ends were cut back, 6 bases at V and 4 bases at J, with 12 bases in the middle. The CDR3 runs to 13 residues. The CDR3 sequence: CASSRPPSTEAFF. The CDR3 nucleotides are TGTGCCAGCAGCCGACCTCCCAGCACTGAAGCTTTCTTT.

CDR3 nucleotides: TGCGCCAGCAGCCAAGACCTAGGCGAGCAGTACTTC. This encodes CASSQDLGEQYF. The V call is TRBV4-1, the J call TRBJ2-7; D call uncertain. V was clipped by 0 bases and J by 6 bases, with 6 bases between them. Germline assignment: CDR1 MGHRA and CDR2 YSYEKL. The CDR3 runs 12 residues.

The rearrangement joins TRBV9 to TRBJ1-3; D gene ambiguous. The CDR3 extends over 15 amino acids. Trimming took 4 bases from V and 2 from J, leaving 13 bases between them. Germline CDR1 SGDLS, CDR2 YYNGEE. The DNA of the CDR3 is TGTGCCAGCAGCCTAGGACTCCTGACTGGAAACACCATATATTTT. Its protein is CASSLGLLTGNTIYF. Filled out from reference TRBV9 and TRBJ1-3, the complete variable domain reads DSGVTQTPKHLITATGQRVTLRCSPRSGDLSVYWYQQSLDQGLQFLIQYYNGEERAKGNILERFSAQQFPDLHSELNLSSLELGDSALYFCASSLGLLTGNTIYFGEGSWLTVV.

The V and J genes are TRBV12-3 or TRBV12-4 and TRBJ2-7; maybe TRBD1 (5 bases). This CDR3 is 12 amino acids long. The ends were cut back, 6 bases at V and 7 bases at J, with 13 bases in the middle. The CDR3 DNA is TGTGCCAGCAGACGTCAGGGTGGAGAGCAGTACTTC. It encodes CASRRQGGEQYF.

The chain couples TRBV18 to TRBJ2-1; TRBD1 matches at 8 bases. The germline V gene has CDR1 KGHSH and CDR2 LQKENI. The CDR3 runs to 13 residues. The trim removed 5 bases at V and 7 bases at J, leaving 4 bases unmatched. CDR3 amino acids: CASSTGQGNEQFF. CDR3 coding DNA: TGTGCCAGCTCAACAGGACAGGGAAATGAGCAGTTCTTC.

J is TRBJ1-4 and V is TRBV6-5; no firm D call. The CDR3 contains 13 residues. Trimming removed 7 bases from V and 11 bases from J, with 17 bases in between. The V gene's germline CDR1 is MNHEY and CDR2 SVGAGI. CDR3 sequence: CASKRTGVEKLFF. CDR3 DNA sequence: TGTGCCAGCAAAAGGACCGGGGTCGAGAAACTGTTTTTT.

The genes are TRBV5-5 and TRBJ2-7, with D possibly matching TRBD2 (6 bases). The CDR3 has 14 residues. CDR1 SGHKS and CDR2 YYEKEE come from the germline V gene (reference sequence). V shed 3 bases and J shed 0 bases, with 10 bases lying between them. The CDR3 nucleotides are TGTGCCAGCAGCTGGGCCGGGAGCTCCTACGAGCAGTACTTC. Amino acid sequence: CASSWAGSSYEQYF.